The 25 T cell receptor beta chains listed next were all sequenced from one sample in a study of lymphopenia after photon versus proton radiotherapy (dated by TCRdb to about 2019). Receptors were amplified or captured by the immunoSEQ multiplex PCR assay. Here the immuneACCESS table is served through TCRdb, limited to in-frame sequences with V and J called. Missing clones are a known gap in these copies; in checked studies unresolved V genes cover under half, and the rest lacks a known reason. The sample table records about 8,300 clones; around nine tenths of these occur just once. The ten largest clones capture 20% to 25% of the sample. The sequencing here drew on peripheral blood, taken from a patient treated with photon-based radiotherapy. These receptors were collected from a man older than 75 with cholangiocarcinoma.

The chain is built from TRBV5-1 and TRBJ2-5; D is ambiguous. The DNA end favors TRBJ2-7, so the J call may be wrong. This CDR3 region has 14 residues. CDR1 is SGHRS and CDR2 is YFSETQ in the germline V gene. The DNA of the CDR3 is TGCGCCAGCATCGACTCCCCCGGATCCTACGAGCAGTACTTC. This sequence encodes CASIDSPGSYEQYF.

With respect to this clone: The same CDR3 can be traced to other DNA sequences in this sample. This chain connects TRBV6-5 to TRBJ1-2; TRBD1 is a possible D gene (6 bases). The CDR3 is made up of 15 amino acids. Germline V gene data show CDR1 as MNHEY and CDR2 as SVGAGI. Between the trimmed V and J ends, which lost 0 bases and 1 base, there was a span of 9 bases. CDR3 DNA: TGTGCCAGCAGTTACTCGGAGGGGGGTAACTATGGCTACACCTTC. This sequence encodes CASSYSEGGNYGYTF.

Remarks on this clone: At one end, the junction sequence differs from germline, possibly due to a read error. This chain joins TRBV7-8 and TRBJ2-1; D not certain. The CDR3 spans 12 residues. Germline V gives CDR1 SGHVS, CDR2 FQNEAQ. The CDR3 protein is CASSLDGNEQFF. In DNA, the CDR3 is TGTGCCAGCAGTTTAGATGGGAATGAGCAGTTCTTC.

The gene calls are TRBV6-6 and TRBJ1-2; D unresolved. Trimming removed 3 bases at V and 1 base at J, with 6 bases between. Germline lookup yields CDR1 MNHNY and CDR2 SVGAGI (reference sequence). The CDR3 contains 13 residues. The CDR3 spells CASSYWGNYGYTF. CDR3 sequence (DNA): TGTGCCAGCAGTTATTGGGGTAACTATGGCTACACCTTC.

The V call is TRBV18, the J call TRBJ1-4, with D possibly TRBD1 on 5 matching bases. The CDR3 contains 15 residues. V lost 2 bases and J 8 bases, leaving 15 bases between the germline ends. The germline V gene has CDR1 KGHSH and CDR2 LQKENI. CDR3 sequence (DNA): TGTGCCAGCTCACCAAGGCTGCAGGGTGAGGAAAAACTGTTTTTT. Its protein is CASSPRLQGEEKLFF.

The chain combines TRBV19 with TRBJ2-6; maybe TRBD1 (6 bases). The CDR3 has 16 residues. Germline loops: CDR1 LNHDA, CDR2 SQIVND (reference sequence). The ends were cut back, 7 bases at V and 3 bases at J, with 16 bases in the middle. CDR3 sequence: CASKRGGAYGANVLTF. The CDR3, as DNA: TGTGCCAGTAAGAGAGGGGGTGCTTATGGGGCCAACGTCCTGACTTTC. The complete variable domain, with remaining parts taken from reference TRBV19 and TRBJ2-6, reads DGGITQSPKYLFRKEGQNVTLSCEQNLNHDAMYWYRQDPGQGLRLIYYSQIVNDFQKGDIAEGYSVSREKKESFPLTVTSAQKNPTAFYLCASKRGGAYGANVLTFGAGSRLTVL.

CDR3 coding DNA: TGTGCCAGCAGCTTAGCGGGGGCTCTCCCGGATACGCAGTATTTT. It yields the protein CASSLAGALPDTQYF. The chain has TRBV7-2 and TRBJ2-3; perhaps TRBD1 as D (6 bases). In germline, CDR1 is SGHTA, CDR2 FQGNSA. V lost 0 bases, J lost 6 bases, and 13 bases lay in between. The CDR3 spans 15 residues.

The rearrangement uses TRBV28 and TRBJ1-5, with unresolved D. CDR1 and CDR2 (germline): MDHEN, SYDVKM. CDR3 size: 16 residues. V was trimmed by 1 base and J by 0 bases, leaving 10 bases between them. CDR3 nucleotide sequence: TGTGCCAGCAGTTTATTATCTGGTTTTAGCAATCAGCCCCAGCATTTT. Residues: CASSLLSGFSNQPQHF.

This clone was counted once. The chain recombines TRBV28 with TRBJ2-7; weak D call: TRBD1 (5 bases). V gave up 3 bases and J gave up 2 bases, with 11 bases separating them. The germline gives CDR1 MDHEN, CDR2 SYDVKM. There are 14 residues in the CDR3. The CDR3 sequence: CASSLTVGTYEQYF. The CDR3 nucleotides read TGTGCCAGCAGTTTGACAGTTGGGACCTACGAGCAGTACTTC.

A few counts support this clone. This rearrangement joins TRBV6-1 to TRBJ2-7, with D perhaps being TRBD1 or TRBD2 (6 bases each). The CDR3 contains 14 residues. The germline V gene encodes CDR1 MNHNS and CDR2 SASEGT. Trimming shortened V by 0 bases and J by 6 bases, and 12 bases separated the two germline ends. CDR3 sequence: CASSEAPRGREQYF. The CDR3 nucleotides read TGTGCCAGCAGTGAAGCTCCCCGGGGGCGCGAGCAGTACTTC.

The chain links TRBV20-1 to TRBJ1-1; perhaps TRBD1 as D (5 bases). With 2 bases removed from V and 11 bases from J, the gap between germline ends came to 12 bases. Germline V gene sequence: CDR1 DFQATT, CDR2 SNEGSKA (reference sequence). The CDR3 spans 11 residues. The CDR3 nucleotides are TGCAGTGCTAGAATTCAGGGTTACGCTTTCTTT. Translation gives CSARIQGYAFF.

The rearrangement links TRBV10-3 to TRBJ1-2, with D possibly matching TRBD1 (5 bases). This CDR3 has 14 residues. V was shortened by 4 bases and J by 1 base, with 10 bases between the two germline ends. Germline CDR1 ENHRY, CDR2 SYGVKD. The CDR3 sequence: CAISATGGNYGYTF. DNA for the CDR3: TGTGCCATCAGTGCCACTGGGGGTAACTATGGCTACACCTTC.

The chain employs TRBV7-2 and TRBJ2-3, with D perhaps TRBD1 or TRBD2 (5 bases each). In germline, CDR1 is SGHTA, CDR2 FQGNSA. This CDR3 spans 16 amino acids. V was shortened by 5 bases and J by 6 bases, with 21 bases between the two germline ends. DNA of the CDR3: TGTGCCAGCAGCCCAGGACTCCTAGGGGCCGGGGATACGCAGTATTTT. Translation: CASSPGLLGAGDTQYF.

The chain joins TRBV19 to TRBJ1-1; TRBD1 aligns across 7 bases. The CDR3 is 13 amino acids. Germline assignment: CDR1 LNHDA and CDR2 SQIVND (reference sequence). V shed 1 base and J 7 bases; nucleotides not matched to a gene: 3. The CDR3 sequence: CASSIGQGVEAFF. DNA of the CDR3: TGTGCCAGTAGTATAGGACAGGGCGTTGAAGCTTTCTTT.

The V and J genes are TRBV7-3 and TRBJ1-1; D is possibly TRBD1 (5 bases). The CDR3 runs to 16 residues. The germline V gene encodes CDR1 SGHTA and CDR2 FQGTGA. With 5 bases removed from V and 2 bases from J, the gap between germline ends came to 18 bases. This CDR3 is CASSPSPGPKNTEAFF. The CDR3 DNA follows: TGTGCCAGCAGCCCTTCCCCGGGACCCAAAAACACTGAAGCTTTCTTT.

V is TRBV6-5 and J is TRBJ1-2, with 7 nucleotides matching TRBD1. Trimming took 11 bases from V and 0 from J; bases not matched to a gene: 12. The germline gives CDR1 MNHEY, CDR2 SVGAGI. The length of the CDR3 is 15 residues. The CDR3 sequence: CAAGGRGRSNYGYTF. DNA of the CDR3: TGTGCCGCGGGGGGCAGGGGGAGGTCTAACTATGGCTACACCTTC.

This clone has just one count. The CDR3 loop is CASSIGQHSPLHF. The CDR3 bases are TGTGCCAGTAGTATCGGGCAGCATTCACCCCTCCACTTT. The J gene is TRBJ1-6, the V gene TRBV19; D ambiguous. This CDR3 spans 13 amino acids. V was clipped by 3 bases and J by 8 bases, with 8 bases between them. Per the germline V gene, CDR1 is LNHDA and CDR2 is SQIVND (reference sequence).

This clone was counted only a few times. This sequence joins TRBV7-9 and TRBJ2-1, with D perhaps matching TRBD1 or TRBD2 (5 bases each). V was trimmed by 4 bases and J by 4 bases, leaving 5 bases between them. The CDR3 totals 12 residues. The V gene's germline CDR1 is SEHNR and CDR2 FQNEAQ (reference sequence). CDR3 bases: TGTGCCAGCAGCTGGGGGTACAATGAGCAGTTCTTC. Protein product: CASSWGYNEQFF.

In this sample, this clone turned up once. The V gene is TRBV16, the J gene TRBJ1-1; D remains unclear. The CDR3 covers 13 residues. The V gene's germline CDR1 is KGHSY and CDR2 FQNENV. The V end was cut by 2 bases, the J end by 2 bases, with 6 bases between. The CDR3, as DNA: TGTGCCAGCAGCCAAGAGGGAAACACTGAAGCTTTCTTT. It codes for CASSQEGNTEAFF.

The V and J genes are TRBV7-2 and TRBJ2-1, with 11 nucleotides matching TRBD2. The germline gives CDR1 SGHTA, CDR2 FQGNSA. Unmatched junction bases numbered 3, after V lost 0 bases and J lost 8 bases. This CDR3 comprises 15 residues. DNA for the CDR3: TGTGCCAGCAGCTTAGCTAGCGGGGGGGCCGATGAGCAGTTCTTC. Amino acid sequence: CASSLASGGADEQFF.

The chain couples TRBV6-5 to TRBJ2-5; possible D gene TRBD1, 6 bases. Germline V gives CDR1 MNHEY, CDR2 SVGAGI. V lost 0 bases and J 5 bases, leaving 10 bases between the germline ends. The CDR3 runs 14 residues. The CDR3 here is CASSYSNRVETQYF. The CDR3, as DNA: TGTGCCAGCAGTTACTCGAACAGGGTGGAGACCCAGTACTTC.

The chain carries TRBV20-1 and TRBJ1-2, with 8 bases aligning to TRBD1. The length of the CDR3 is 11 residues. The V gene's germline CDR1 is DFQATT and CDR2 SNEGSKA (reference sequence). The J segment lost 6 bases and the V segment lost 6 bases, leaving 3 bases of the junction unmatched. Here the CDR3 DNA reads TGCAGTGCGACAGGGGAGGATGGCTACACCTTC. Encoded protein: CSATGEDGYTF.

This clone occurred a few times. The gene calls are TRBV9 and TRBJ1-1, with D unclear. The length of the CDR3 is 14 residues. In germline, CDR1 is SGDLS, CDR2 YYNGEE. The V end lost 0 bases, the J end lost 0 bases, and 6 bases lay between the germline ends. CDR3 loop: CASSVDVMNTEAFF. In nucleotides, the CDR3 is TGTGCCAGCAGCGTAGATGTGATGAACACTGAAGCTTTCTTT.

V gene TRBV20-1 combines with J gene TRBJ2-7; maybe TRBD2 (5 bases). Germline CDR1 reads DFQATT; CDR2 reads SNEGSKA (reference sequence). This CDR3 is 11 amino acids long. V was trimmed by 0 bases and J by 7 bases, leaving 7 bases between them. The CDR3 spells CSARDSGEQYF. CDR3 sequence (DNA): TGCAGTGCTAGAGACTCGGGGGAGCAGTACTTC.

Only a few counts were recorded for this clone. V gene TRBV9 combines with J gene TRBJ2-5; 9 nucleotides line up with TRBD1. The CDR3 sequence is 13 residues long. After removal of 3 bases from V and 7 bases from J, the junction contained 4 bases not matched to a gene. The germline gives CDR1 SGDLS, CDR2 YYNGEE. Here the CDR3 DNA reads TGTGCCAGCAGCGGGACAGGGGTTGGGACCCAGTACTTC. Translating it yields CASSGTGVGTQYF. The variable domain in full, completed from reference TRBV9 and TRBJ2-5, reads DSGVTQTPKHLITATGQRVTLRCSPRSGDLSVYWYQQSLDQGLQFLIQYYNGEERAKGNILERFSAQQFPDLHSELNLSSLELGDSALYFCASSGTGVGTQYFGPGTRLLVL.